This TCR beta chain comes out of a study of cytomegalovirus exposure and HLA in healthy donors. Findings and limits, study-wide: Clonal expansion, a later analysis showed, was greater in HLA-associated TCR beta chains than in equally common others. Later analysis suggested most CMV-associated TCR beta chains were HLA-restricted. In a later analysis, 16,951 TCR beta sequences were associated with HLA alleles at 0.05 false discovery rate.

The PCR employed 60 Vbeta primers together with 13 Jbeta primers. Measured with immunoSEQ multiplex PCR; TCRdb has only the in-frame clones, and not every one. The sample has about 200,000 clones, 65% to 80% seen once; the top ten hold around 16%. V trimming: 7 bases; J trimming: 6 bases; junction bases outside the gene matches: 11. The CDR3 length is 15 residues. Looked up from germline, CDR1 is LNHDA and CDR2 is SQIVND (reference sequence). Samples came from healthy bone marrow donors. In the case of this clone: Antigen: not known.

This chain links TRBV19 with TRBJ2-1; 8 nucleotides align to TRBD2. Material for sequencing was PBMCs. The sequence came from a man aged 35-49 years in good health and CMV-seronegative. The CDR3 coding sequence is TGTGCCAGTACTCGAAGCGGGGGAGGGTTCAATGAGCAGTTCTTC. Protein sequence: CASTRSGGGFNEQFF.